Sequencing of this T cell receptor (beta chain) was carried out in a study of CD8+ T cells in alopecia areata (dated by TCRdb to the late 2010s). Context from the whole study: To study T cell clonal expansion in alopecia areata, the researchers applied high-throughput TCRbeta sequencing to both the C3H/HeJ mouse model and human patients. In humans, TCRbeta sequencing was performed on scalp tissue and on sorted CD4+ and CD8+ peripheral blood T cells from healthy controls and from patients with patchy or totalis/universalis alopecia areata. Scalp clonality was compared among normal scalp (n=4), patchy alopecia areata scalp (n=8), and alopecia totalis/universalis scalp (n=8). RNA came from the PAXgene miRNA kit for fixed scalp, the miRNeasy kit for PBMCs, and the RNeasy kit for mouse skin. Amplification of TCRbeta CDR3 regions was done by immunoSEQ multiplex PCR using 35 Vbeta forward primers and 13 Jbeta reverse primers. Results the study describes overall, beyond this receptor: Compared with normal scalp, lesional scalp, particularly in alopecia totalis/universalis, had higher clonality and more expanded CD8+ clones, which suggests antigenic drive. Resident alphabeta T cells in normal human skin are also sequenced, complicating scalp TCR repertoire analysis, unlike mouse skin dominated by gammadelta T cells. Shared TCR sequences between patients were less evident than in mice, which may be partly attributable to HLA diversity in the patient population.

Worth noting for this clone: Its antigen target is currently unknown. There are no base qualities to consult, and no much larger clone falls within one base.

Peripheral blood and lesional scalp punch biopsies were obtained from patients with alopecia areata. PBMCs were isolated by density centrifugation and stained for CD3, CD4 and CD8, and CD4+ and CD8+ T cells were sorted on a FACSAria. As part of a multicenter biomarker study, untreated alopecia areata patients were recruited. Blood CD8+ T cells from about five biomarker-study patients were further sorted into NKG2D-low and NKG2D-high fractions. V and J are trimmed by 6 bases and 4 bases, and the gene matches miss 9 bases of the junction. The CDR3 spans 15 residues, from the cysteine through the phenylalanine. The retained sequence is limited to the CDR3, 45 bases, with the frame set at the first base. The germline V gene encodes CDR1 SGHNT and CDR2 YENEEA. Libraries were prepared through the immunoSEQ multiplex PCR assay. For TCR sequencing, RNA was extracted from every sample and reverse transcribed into cDNA to serve as template. SuperScript III was used for first-strand cDNA synthesis, primed with a 2:1 mix of oligo-dT and random hexamers. Amplification bias was assessed with a synthetic immune receptor repertoire, and residual bias was removed computationally. For the original study's pipeline: After raw reads were preprocessed to remove errors, the CDR3 was defined following IMGT conventions as running from the conserved cysteine to phenylalanine. Clonality was computed by normalizing Shannon entropy by log2 of the number of productive unique TCRs and subtracting the result from 1. Whether each scalp clone was CD4 or CD8 was inferred by checking scalp TCRbeta sequences against the CD4 and CD8 repertoires from sorted blood. Not all clones reach the TCRdb copy of this immuneACCESS table, which keeps in-frame sequences only. Checked studies attribute under half of the gap to unresolved V genes and leave the rest unexplained. V, J and clone size are taken as reported in that table, and D and trimming were inferred from the DNA itself. The sample has about 34,000 clones on record, 65% to 80% of them singletons. The ten top clones hold under 20% of the sample.

The receptor was derived from a human donor with alopecia areata. The specimen sequenced was NKG2D-low CD8+ T cells sorted from blood. According to the study, the label for this sample's cell subset or site signals: sorted CD8+ NKG2D-low blood T cells. The sequence links TRBV11-3 to TRBJ2-3, with TRBD2 matching 8 junction bases. The CDR3 amino acid sequence is: CASSPLAGFADTQYF. The bases read TGTGCCAGCAGTCCCTTAGCGGGGTTTGCAGATACGCAGTATTTT.